Below are 30 T cell receptor beta chains sequenced from a single sample in a study of blood T cell repertoires in COVID-19. Profiled with immunoSEQ multiplex PCR; TCRdb holds only in-frame clones, not every one. This table holds under 200,000 clones, around 79% found once. The sequenced material came from peripheral blood. The receptors were gathered from a woman aged 55-75 years with COVID-19, enrolled during active disease.

This clone turned up a few times. This chain connects TRBV9 to TRBJ2-1, with TRBD2 identical over 7 bases. The CDR3 extends over 14 amino acids. Germline V lookup: CDR1 SGDLS, CDR2 YYNGEE. V trimming: 4 bases; J trimming: 5 bases; junction bases outside the gene matches: 6. CDR3 nucleotides: TGTGCCAGCAGCCAAGGGACTACCAACAATGAGCAGTTCTTC. Translated: CASSQGTTNNEQFF.

V and J are TRBV5-1 and TRBJ1-1, with TRBD1 identical over 7 bases. The CDR3 extends over 14 amino acids. V shed 0 bases, J shed 8 bases, and the junction held 7 bases outside the gene matches. Germline loops: CDR1 SGHRS, CDR2 YFSETQ. Here the CDR3 DNA reads TGCGCCAGCAGCTTGGTTCGGCAGGGGGACGAAGCTTTCTTT. Protein product: CASSLVRQGDEAFF.

This chain joins TRBV28 and TRBJ2-7; no clear D. Germline CDR1 is MDHEN and CDR2 is SYDVKM. There are 16 residues in the CDR3. V was cut by 4 bases and J by 3 bases, with 19 bases left in between. The DNA of the CDR3 is TGTGCCAGCAGTTCGCGATCTAGTCACCTATTCTACGAGCAGTACTTC. Encoded protein: CASSSRSSHLFYEQYF. The complete variable domain, with remaining parts taken from reference TRBV28 and TRBJ2-7, reads DVKVTQSSRYLVKRTGEKVFLECVQDMDHENMFWYRQDPGLGLRLIYFSYDVKMKEKGDIPEGYSVSREKKERFSLILESASTNQTSMYLCASSSRSSHLFYEQYFGPGTRLTVT.

This clone was seen once. The V and J genes are TRBV7-2 and TRBJ1-5; D is perhaps TRBD1 (6 bases). Trimming stripped 3 bases from V and 8 bases from J, with 17 bases between. Germline V gene lookup returns CDR1 SGHTA and CDR2 FQGNSA. CDR3 length: 15 amino acids. CDR3 DNA sequence: TGTGCCAGCAGCTTGGGGCAGGGGACCCGTGAGCCCCAGCATTTT. It is translated as CASSLGQGTREPQHF.

V usage is TRBV7-2 and J usage is TRBJ2-1, with D perhaps TRBD2 (6 bases). V lost 1 base, J lost 4 bases, and 14 bases lay in between. The CDR3 loop spans 16 amino acids. CDR1 SGHTA and CDR2 FQGNSA come from the germline V gene. Here the CDR3 reads CASSLEFGRMYNEQFF. CDR3 coding DNA: TGTGCCAGCAGCTTAGAGTTCGGGAGAATGTACAATGAGCAGTTCTTC.

The genes are TRBV7-3 and TRBJ1-1; TRBD1 matches at 8 bases. With V trimmed by 6 bases and J by 0 bases, 6 bases remained unmatched. The germline V gene has CDR1 SGHTA and CDR2 FQGTGA. The CDR3 length is 15 residues. DNA of the CDR3: TGTGCCAGCAGGGAGACAGGGGTCCTGAACACTGAAGCTTTCTTT. This sequence encodes CASRETGVLNTEAFF.

The chain joins TRBV6-5 to TRBJ1-6; 9 bases are a match to TRBD1. V was pared by 11 bases and J by 5 bases, with 7 bases of the junction left unmatched. Germline lookup yields CDR1 MNHEY and CDR2 SVGAGI. This CDR3 region has 14 residues. The CDR3 loop is CAGQQGADNSPLHF. The CDR3 coding sequence is TGTGCCGGACAACAGGGGGCTGATAATTCACCCCTCCACTTT.

This chain joins TRBV6-5 and TRBJ1-4; possibly TRBD1 for D (6 bases). CDR3 length: 14 amino acids. V dropped 3 bases and J dropped 8 bases, with 13 bases sitting between them. Germline CDR1 is MNHEY and CDR2 is SVGAGI. The CDR3 nucleotides are TGTGCCAGCAGTTATTTGGCGCAGGGGGAAAAACTGTTTTTT. Translation: CASSYLAQGEKLFF.

This chain uses TRBV2 with TRBJ2-2; 9 bases are shared with TRBD1. CDR3 length: 17 residues. Per the germline V gene, CDR1 is SNHLY and CDR2 is FYNNEI. J gave up 1 base and V 7 bases, and 10 bases lay outside the gene matches. The CDR3 here is CASKEVTGGGNTGELFF. In DNA form, the CDR3 reads TGTGCCAGCAAGGAAGTAACAGGGGGCGGGAACACCGGGGAGCTGTTTTTT.

V and J are TRBV11-2 and TRBJ2-7; D possibly corresponds to TRBD2 (7 bases). CDR1 is SGHAT and CDR2 is FQNNGV in the germline V gene. The CDR3 runs 16 residues. Trimming removed 0 bases at V and 3 bases at J, with 15 bases between. The CDR3 nucleotides read TGTGCCAGCAGCTTAGATTCGGGGGGAGGGGGCTACGAGCAGTACTTC. Protein: CASSLDSGGGGYEQYF. Full variable domain (rest looked up from reference TRBV11-2 and TRBJ2-7): EAGVAQSPRYKIIEKRQSVAFWCNPISGHATLYWYQQILGQGPKLLIQFQNNGVVDDSQLPKDRFSAERLKGVDSTLKIQPAKLEDSAVYLCASSLDSGGGGYEQYFGPGTRLTVT.

Details on this clone: Other DNA sequences of this sample code for an identical CDR3. DNA for the CDR3: TGTGCCAGCAGCCTCCTAGGGGGTGGCACAGATACGCAGTATTTT. As protein: CASSLLGGGTDTQYF. This chain joins TRBV7-3 and TRBJ2-3, with TRBD1 as a possible D gene (6 bases). Germline loops: CDR1 SGHTA, CDR2 FQGTGA. V lost 5 bases, J lost 1 base, and 13 bases lay in between. The CDR3 consists of 15 residues.

This clone was recorded many times. This rearrangement joins TRBV9 to TRBJ1-3; D ambiguous. CDR1 is SGDLS and CDR2 is YYNGEE in the germline V gene. Trimming cost V 0 bases and J 0 bases, with 10 bases left between them. This CDR3 region has 16 residues. CDR3 in DNA: TGTGCCAGCAGCGTAGGTGCACTTTCCTCTGGAAACACCATATATTTT. This translates into CASSVGALSSGNTIYF.

Worth noting for this clone: Other DNA sequences in this sample translate to the same CDR3. The V gene is TRBV14, the J gene TRBJ1-2, with D possibly being TRBD1 (5 bases). Trimming pared 3 bases from V and 3 bases from J, leaving 8 bases between. CDR3 length equals 13 residues. Germline CDR1 reads SGHDN; CDR2 reads FVKESK. CDR3 DNA: TGTGCCAGCAGCCAGCAGGGTTACTATGGCTACACCTTC. Amino acid sequence: CASSQQGYYGYTF.

The V call is TRBV19, the J call TRBJ2-7; weak D call: TRBD2 (6 bases). Trimming left V 6 bases short and J 0 bases short, with 18 bases between. CDR3 length: 16 amino acids. CDR1 LNHDA and CDR2 SQIVND come from the germline V gene (reference sequence). This CDR3 reads CASSPHSGALSYEQYF. The CDR3 DNA follows: TGTGCCAGTAGCCCTCATAGCGGAGCCCTCTCCTACGAGCAGTACTTC.

This clone was found once. The chain combines TRBV4-1 with TRBJ2-2; 14 bases agree with TRBD2. From germline, CDR1 is MGHRA and CDR2 YSYEKL. CDR3 length: 18 residues. The ends lost 6 bases at V and 4 bases at J; junction bases unmatched: 10. Here the CDR3 reads CASSPGLAGVGRTGELFF. CDR3 sequence (DNA): TGCGCCAGCAGTCCGGGACTAGCGGGAGTGGGGCGCACCGGGGAGCTGTTTTTT.

The rearrangement joins TRBV27 to TRBJ2-5; D perhaps matches TRBD2 (5 bases). This CDR3 comprises 14 residues. The germline V gene has CDR1 MNHEY and CDR2 SMNVEV (reference sequence). V lost 3 bases to trimming and J lost 5 bases, with 13 bases between them. This chain's CDR3 is CASSFNYRGETQYF. The CDR3, as DNA: TGTGCCAGCAGTTTCAACTACCGGGGTGAGACCCAGTACTTC.

This sequence joins TRBV5-1 and TRBJ1-2, with TRBD1 matching over 8 bases. Germline lookup yields CDR1 SGHRS and CDR2 YFSETQ. The CDR3 is made up of 15 amino acids. The V and J ends lost 0 bases and 8 bases, in that order; junction bases with no gene match: 9. CDR3 amino acids: CASSLAGTGLGGYTF. The CDR3, as DNA: TGCGCCAGCAGCTTGGCCGGGACAGGCCTGGGAGGCTACACCTTC.

Only a few counts were recorded for this clone. The chain links TRBV2 to TRBJ2-1; no clear D. Germline-derived CDR1 and CDR2 are SNHLY and FYNNEI. Trimming cost V 5 bases and J 2 bases, with 7 bases left between them. This CDR3 has 13 amino acids. CDR3 loop: CASSISTYNEQFF. CDR3 in DNA: TGTGCCAGCAGTATTTCCACCTACAATGAGCAGTTCTTC.

CDR3 nucleotide sequence: TGTGCCACCAGCAGAGGACCCTCTAGCGTCACTAGCACAGATACGCAGTATTTT. It yields the protein CATSRGPSSVTSTDTQYF. The chain is built from TRBV15 and TRBJ2-3, with TRBD2 as a possible D gene (6 bases). The germline V and J ends were trimmed by 1 base and 0 bases, with 17 bases remaining between them. The CDR3 runs 18 residues. Germline V CDR1 and CDR2: LNHNV, YYDKDF (reference sequence). Filled out from reference TRBV15 and TRBJ2-3, the complete variable domain reads DAMVIQNPRYQVTQFGKPVTLSCSQTLNHNVMYWYQQKSSQAPKLLFHYYDKDFNNEADTPDNFQSRRPNTSFCFLDIRSPGLGDTAMYLCATSRGPSSVTSTDTQYFGPGTRLTVL.

The chain employs TRBV6-2 or TRBV6-3 and TRBJ1-5; TRBD1 might be the D (6 bases). Trimming took off 0 bases at V and 0 bases at J, with 12 bases between the two ends. The germline gives CDR1 MNHEY, CDR2 SVGEGT. The CDR3 is made up of 17 amino acids. The CDR3 loop is CASSYSRPGASNQPQHF. CDR3 DNA sequence: TGTGCCAGCAGTTACTCGAGGCCAGGGGCTAGCAATCAGCCCCAGCATTTT.

This rearrangement joins TRBV2 to TRBJ2-2, with TRBD1 matching over 8 bases. Per germline, CDR1 SNHLY and CDR2 FYNNEI. J was trimmed by 1 base and V by 5 bases; bases with no gene match: 3. CDR3 length: 15 amino acids. CDR3 amino acids: CASSFGQGNTGELFF. Here the CDR3 DNA reads TGTGCCAGCAGTTTTGGACAGGGGAACACCGGGGAGCTGTTTTTT.

J is TRBJ2-3 and V is TRBV29-1; D not resolved. Germline V gene lookup returns CDR1 SQVTM and CDR2 ANQGSEA. CDR3 size: 13 residues. Trimming removed 5 bases from V and 2 bases from J, with 11 bases in between. CDR3 sequence: CSVRNFPTDTQYF. The CDR3 region has the DNA TGCAGCGTTCGAAACTTTCCCACAGATACGCAGTATTTT.

This chain joins TRBV11-1 and TRBJ2-3; tentative D call: TRBD2 (6 bases). The CDR3 sequence is 14 residues long. Trimming cost V 3 bases and J 2 bases, with 9 bases left between them. The germline CDR1 and CDR2 sequences are SGHAT and FQDESV (reference sequence). CDR3 amino acids: CASSFGTHTDTQYF. The CDR3 DNA reads as TGTGCCAGCAGCTTTGGGACTCACACAGATACGCAGTATTTT.

The chain couples TRBV20-1 to TRBJ2-3, with D possibly matching TRBD2 (5 bases). The V end was cut by 5 bases, the J end by 2 bases, with 14 bases between. Germline V gene data show CDR1 as DFQATT and CDR2 as SNEGSKA (reference sequence). The CDR3 is 14 amino acids. The CDR3 sequence is CSARAGWFTDTQYF. Written as DNA, the CDR3 is TGCAGTGCTCGTGCGGGTTGGTTCACAGATACGCAGTATTTT.

The V call is TRBV6-1, the J call TRBJ2-7, with TRBD2 identical over 8 bases. This CDR3 region has 14 residues. Germline CDR1 reads MNHNS; CDR2 reads SASEGT. V lost 3 bases, J lost 6 bases, and 7 bases stayed unmatched. This CDR3 is CASSDGLAGFEQYV. The CDR3 DNA reads TGTGCCAGCAGTGACGGACTAGCTGGGTTCGAGCAGTACGTC.

This chain links TRBV5-1 with TRBJ2-7; the D gene is possibly TRBD1 (5 bases). Germline V gives CDR1 SGHRS, CDR2 YFSETQ. V was trimmed by 0 bases and J by 3 bases, leaving 13 bases between them. The CDR3 runs 15 residues. The CDR3 loop reads CASSLDGVRGYEQYF. In nucleotides, the CDR3 is TGCGCCAGCAGCTTGGATGGGGTAAGGGGCTACGAGCAGTACTTC.

There are a few counts of this clone. CDR3: CASSPRGTGGEKLFF. In DNA, the CDR3 is TGTGCCAGCAGCCCCCGGGGGACAGGGGGAGAAAAACTGTTTTTT. The gene calls are TRBV7-8 and TRBJ1-4, with TRBD1 identical over 11 bases. Germline loops: CDR1 SGHVS, CDR2 FQNEAQ. The CDR3 spans 15 residues. Unmatched junction bases numbered 7, after V lost 5 bases and J lost 8 bases.

The chain links TRBV6-5 to TRBJ1-2; a weak D match, TRBD1 (5 bases). Trimming shortened V by 0 bases and J by 4 bases, and 9 bases separated the two germline ends. The CDR3 covers 14 residues. In germline, CDR1 is MNHEY, CDR2 SVGAGI. The CDR3 loop is CASSYSRGTYGYTF. The CDR3 DNA is TGTGCCAGCAGTTACTCGCGGGGGACCTATGGCTACACCTTC.

This chain uses TRBV5-1 with TRBJ2-7; D is perhaps TRBD2 (6 bases). V gave up 4 bases and J gave up 5 bases, with 16 bases separating them. From germline, CDR1 is SGHRS and CDR2 YFSETQ. The CDR3 has 14 residues. The CDR3 bases are TGCGCCAGCAGCCTGACCGGGGGTACGGACGAGCAGTACGTC. Translated, it gives CASSLTGGTDEQYV.

The rearrangement uses TRBV10-3 and TRBJ2-7; TRBD1 matches at 7 bases. Per germline, CDR1 ENHRY and CDR2 SYGVKD. This CDR3 comprises 14 residues. Trimming removed 2 bases from V and 4 bases from J; junction bases left unmatched: 5. The CDR3 DNA follows: TGTGCCATCAGTGAGGACAGGGTGATGTACGAGCAGTACTTC. Protein product: CAISEDRVMYEQYF.